This T cell receptor beta chain derives from a study of blood T cell repertoires in COVID-19. The authors' processing: Cell counts per sample came from amplifying reference gene primers. Using immunoSEQ multiplex PCR, the repertoire was profiled, and TCRdb retains in-frame clones only, with some absent. For V, J and clone size, that table is used; D and trimming come from the DNA. In the table there are about 250,000 clones, about four fifths of which are singletons. This CDR3 is 14 amino acids long. Trimming took 7 bases from V and 5 from J; bases not matched to a gene: 3. In germline, CDR1 is MNHEY, CDR2 SVGAGI.

The rearrangement links TRBV6-5 to TRBJ2-1, with 12 bases fitting TRBD2. The source is a woman aged 40 to 50 who had been exposed to COVID-19. The sequencing input was PBMCs or T cells enriched from blood (not recorded which). CDR3 protein: CASNRLAGDNEQFF. In nucleotides, the CDR3 is TGTGCCAGCAACCGACTAGCGGGAGACAATGAGCAGTTCTTC.